The next 3 T cell receptor beta chains were all read from a single sample in a study of blood T cell repertoires in COVID-19. Data came from immunoSEQ multiplex PCR; TCRdb stores just in-frame clones and leaves some out. In the table there are 100,000 to 150,000 clones, roughly four fifths of which are singletons. The sequencing sample was made of peripheral blood. These TCRs come from a man between 60 and 75 years old with acute or convalescent COVID-19.

In this sample, this clone turned up many times. The chain couples TRBV6-2 or TRBV6-3 to TRBJ2-2; possible D gene TRBD2, 5 bases. Per the germline V gene, CDR1 is MNHEY and CDR2 is SVGEGT. The CDR3 consists of 17 residues. V was cut by 4 bases and J by 5 bases, with 20 bases left in between. Here the CDR3 reads CASSSRPSGIFTGELFF. As DNA, the CDR3 is TGTGCCAGCAGTTCAAGACCCTCCGGGATCTTTACCGGGGAGCTGTTTTTT.

This chain joins TRBV5-4 and TRBJ2-1; TRBD2 aligns across 11 bases. The ends lost 0 bases at V and 9 bases at J; junction bases unmatched: 5. Germline V CDR1 and CDR2: SGHNT, YYREEE (reference sequence). The CDR3 has 15 residues. CDR3 DNA sequence: TGTGCCAGCAGCTTGGAACTAGCGGGAGCGGGTGAGCAGTTCTTC. Its translation: CASSLELAGAGEQFF.

There are a few counts of this clone. The chain employs TRBV9 and TRBJ1-2; 11 positions agree with TRBD1. The CDR3 loop spans 15 amino acids. Germline values: CDR1 SGDLS, CDR2 YYNGEE. V dropped 3 bases and J dropped 2; count of bases not matched to a gene: 3. The CDR3 here is CASSAGQGANYGYTF. CDR3 nucleotide sequence: TGTGCCAGCAGCGCTGGACAGGGGGCCAACTATGGCTACACCTTC.